This T cell receptor beta chain originates from a study of T cells after yellow fever vaccination. The germline gives CDR1 SGHDT, CDR2 YYEEEE. The CDR3 is 13 amino acids. J lost 4 bases, V lost 6 bases, and 5 bases had no gene match. The 5'RACE template-switching step produced TCR cDNA and added a universal primer site and UMIs. TCRdb redid the calling of the 5' RACE reads with MiXCR, one entry per CDR3 protein. The data contain some 560,000 distinct CDR3 sequences, about 19% of them seen just once; the ten biggest clones take up roughly 13%. The receptor's source is a man aged 25 to 40 who received the YFV17D yellow fever vaccine. The starting material was PBMCs, obtained 15 days after the yellow fever booster vaccination. The genes are TRBV5-6 and TRBJ2-7; 9 bases are shared with TRBD1. CDR3: CASTDRGEYEQYF. CDR3 DNA: TGTGCCAGCACGGACAGGGGAGAGTACGAGCAGTACTTC.